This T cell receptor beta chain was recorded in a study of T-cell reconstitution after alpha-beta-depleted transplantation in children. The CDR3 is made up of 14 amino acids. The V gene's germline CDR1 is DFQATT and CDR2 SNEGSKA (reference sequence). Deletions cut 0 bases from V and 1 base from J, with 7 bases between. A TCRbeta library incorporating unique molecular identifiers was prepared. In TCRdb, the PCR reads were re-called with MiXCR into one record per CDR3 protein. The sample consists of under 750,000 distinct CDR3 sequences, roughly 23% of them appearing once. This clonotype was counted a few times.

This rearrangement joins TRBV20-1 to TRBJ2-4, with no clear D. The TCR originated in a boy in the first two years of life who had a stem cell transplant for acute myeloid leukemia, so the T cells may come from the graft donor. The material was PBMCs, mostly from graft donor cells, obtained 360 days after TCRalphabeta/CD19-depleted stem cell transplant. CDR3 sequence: CSAREGRAKNIQYF. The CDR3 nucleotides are TGCAGTGCTAGAGAAGGTCGGGCCAAAAACATTCAGTACTTC.